The clone carrying this TCR beta chain was detected many times. Antigen: not known. The sample is drawn from a study of neurological immune-mediated disorders. Findings and caveats of the study: Among 34 multiple sclerosis patients, 18 had repertoires that phylogenetic grouping placed in one related-CDR3 cluster, a possible signature.

This CDR3 comprises 12 residues. CDR1 and CDR2 from the germline V gene are DFQATT and SNEGSKA (reference sequence). V lost 5 bases and J 1 base, leaving 8 bases between the germline ends. MiXCR, run by TCRdb on the 5' RACE reads, gives a single entry per CDR3 protein. The repertoire has tens of thousands of distinct CDR3 sequences, 3% to 4.5% of them found once; the top ten carry around 3.2%. Unsorted libraries were prepared from 2 million PBMCs held at -80 C. The sequencing input was PBMCs. The J gene is TRBJ1-1, the V gene TRBV20-1; possible D gene TRBD1, 5 bases. This TCR was sampled from a woman aged 45-65 years with multiple sclerosis. The DNA for the CDR3 is TGCAGTGCTGCGGGGGGGAACACTGAAGCTTTCTTT. Translating it yields CSAAGGNTEAFF.